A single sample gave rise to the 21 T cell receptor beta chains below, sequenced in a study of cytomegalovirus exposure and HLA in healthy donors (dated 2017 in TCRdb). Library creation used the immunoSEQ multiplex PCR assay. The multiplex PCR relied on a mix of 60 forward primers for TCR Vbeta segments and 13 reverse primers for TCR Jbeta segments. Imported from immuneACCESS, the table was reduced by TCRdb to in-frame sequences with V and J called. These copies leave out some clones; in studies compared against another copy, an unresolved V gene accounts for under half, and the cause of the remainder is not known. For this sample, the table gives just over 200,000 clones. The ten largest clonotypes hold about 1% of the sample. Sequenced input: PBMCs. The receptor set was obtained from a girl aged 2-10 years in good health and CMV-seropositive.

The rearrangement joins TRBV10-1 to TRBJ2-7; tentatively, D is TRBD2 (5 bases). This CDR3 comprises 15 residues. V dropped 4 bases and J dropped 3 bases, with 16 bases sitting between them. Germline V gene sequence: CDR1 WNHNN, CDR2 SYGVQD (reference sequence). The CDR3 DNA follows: TGCGCCAGCAGTGGGGTTAAAAACGGGATCTACGAGCAGTACTTC. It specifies CASSGVKNGIYEQYF.

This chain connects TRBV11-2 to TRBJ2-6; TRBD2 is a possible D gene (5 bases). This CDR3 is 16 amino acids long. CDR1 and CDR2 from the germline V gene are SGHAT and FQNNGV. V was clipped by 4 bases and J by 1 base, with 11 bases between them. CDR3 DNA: TGTGCCAGCAGCTCCGGGGTCGGATCTGGGGCCAACGTCCTGACTTTC. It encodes CASSSGVGSGANVLTF.

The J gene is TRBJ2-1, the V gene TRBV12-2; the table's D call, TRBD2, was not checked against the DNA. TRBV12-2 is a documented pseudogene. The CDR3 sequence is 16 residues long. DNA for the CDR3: TGTGCAAGTCGCTTAGAAGCAAAAAGCTCCTACAATGAGCAGTTCTTC. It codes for CASRLEAKSSYNEQFF.

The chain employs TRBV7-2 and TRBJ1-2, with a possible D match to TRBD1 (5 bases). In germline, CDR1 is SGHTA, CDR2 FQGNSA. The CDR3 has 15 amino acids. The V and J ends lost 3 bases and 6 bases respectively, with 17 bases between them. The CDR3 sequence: CASSFSVGRVDGYTF. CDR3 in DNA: TGTGCCAGCAGCTTCAGTGTGGGCAGGGTAGATGGCTACACCTTC.

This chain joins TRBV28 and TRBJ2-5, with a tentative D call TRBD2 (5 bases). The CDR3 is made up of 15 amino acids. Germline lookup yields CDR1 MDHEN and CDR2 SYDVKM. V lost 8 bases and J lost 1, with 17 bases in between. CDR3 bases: TGTGCCAGCGGTCTTGGGAGCTCTGTCCAAGAGACCCAGTACTTC. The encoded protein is CASGLGSSVQETQYF. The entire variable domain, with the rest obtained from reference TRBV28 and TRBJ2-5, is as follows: DVKVTQSSRYLVKRTGEKVFLECVQDMDHENMFWYRQDPGLGLRLIYFSYDVKMKEKGDIPEGYSVSREKKERFSLILESASTNQTSMYLCASGLGSSVQETQYFGPGTRLLVL.

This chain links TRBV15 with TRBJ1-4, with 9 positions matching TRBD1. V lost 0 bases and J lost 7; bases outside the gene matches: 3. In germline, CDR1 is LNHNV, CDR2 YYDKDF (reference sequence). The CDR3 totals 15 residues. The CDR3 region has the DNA TGTGCCACCAGCAGAGATCTGACAGGGGGTGAAAAACTGTTTTTT. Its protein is CATSRDLTGGEKLFF.

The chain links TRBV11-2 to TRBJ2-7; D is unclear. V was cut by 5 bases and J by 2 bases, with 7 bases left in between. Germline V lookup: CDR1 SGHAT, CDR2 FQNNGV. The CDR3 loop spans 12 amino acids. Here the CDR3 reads CASSDSTYEQYF. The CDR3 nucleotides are TGTGCCAGCAGCGACTCCACCTACGAGCAGTACTTC.

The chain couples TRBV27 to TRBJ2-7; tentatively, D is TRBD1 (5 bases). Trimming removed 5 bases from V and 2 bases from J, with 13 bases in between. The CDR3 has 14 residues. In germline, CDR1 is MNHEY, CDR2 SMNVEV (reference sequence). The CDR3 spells CASSIDRIAYEQYF. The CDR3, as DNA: TGTGCCAGCAGTATCGACAGAATTGCCTACGAGCAGTACTTC.

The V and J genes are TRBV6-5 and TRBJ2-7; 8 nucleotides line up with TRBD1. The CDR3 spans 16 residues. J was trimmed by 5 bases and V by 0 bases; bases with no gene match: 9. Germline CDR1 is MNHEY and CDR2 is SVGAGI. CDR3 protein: CASSYSKQGVMNEQYF. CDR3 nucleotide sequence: TGTGCCAGCAGTTACTCGAAACAGGGGGTTATGAACGAGCAGTACTTC.

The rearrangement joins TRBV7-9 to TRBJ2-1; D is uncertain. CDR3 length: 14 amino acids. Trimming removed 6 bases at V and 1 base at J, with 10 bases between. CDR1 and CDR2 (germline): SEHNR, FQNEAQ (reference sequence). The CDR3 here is CASSPYPSYNEQFF. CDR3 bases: TGTGCCAGCAGTCCGTATCCGTCCTACAATGAGCAGTTCTTC.

The chain's CDR3 is CASSLESTARSGNTIYF. The CDR3 region has the DNA TGCGCCAGCAGCTTGGAGAGCACCGCCCGCTCTGGAAACACCATATATTTT. This chain joins TRBV5-1 and TRBJ1-3; no clear D gene. V was shortened by 0 bases and J by 0 bases, with 13 bases between the two germline ends. The CDR3 has 17 residues. Germline CDR1 SGHRS, CDR2 YFSETQ.

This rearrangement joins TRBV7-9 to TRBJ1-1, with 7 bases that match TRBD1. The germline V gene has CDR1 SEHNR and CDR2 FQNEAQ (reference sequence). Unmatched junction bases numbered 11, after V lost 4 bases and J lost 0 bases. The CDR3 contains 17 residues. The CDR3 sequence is CASSSLRTGSVNTEAFF. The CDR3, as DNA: TGTGCCAGCAGCTCCCTAAGGACAGGTAGTGTGAACACTGAAGCTTTCTTT.

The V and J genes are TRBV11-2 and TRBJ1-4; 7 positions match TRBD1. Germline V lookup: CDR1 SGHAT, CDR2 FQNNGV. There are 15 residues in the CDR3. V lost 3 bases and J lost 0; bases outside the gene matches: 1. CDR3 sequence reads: CASSFTGATNEKLFF. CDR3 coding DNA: TGTGCCAGCAGCTTCACAGGGGCAACTAATGAAAAACTGTTTTTT.

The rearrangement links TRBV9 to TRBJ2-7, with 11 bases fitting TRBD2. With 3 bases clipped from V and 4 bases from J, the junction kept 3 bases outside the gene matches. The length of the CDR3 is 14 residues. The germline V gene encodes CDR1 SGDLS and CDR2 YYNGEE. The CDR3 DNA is TGTGCCAGCAGCGGGGGGACTAGCGGATACGAGCAGTACTTC. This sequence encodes CASSGGTSGYEQYF.

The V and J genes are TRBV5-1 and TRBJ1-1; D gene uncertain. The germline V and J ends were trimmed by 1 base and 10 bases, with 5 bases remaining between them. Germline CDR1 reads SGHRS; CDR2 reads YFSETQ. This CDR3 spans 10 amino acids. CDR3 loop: CASSLLLAFF. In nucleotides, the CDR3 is TGCGCCAGCAGCTTGCTCCTAGCTTTCTTT.

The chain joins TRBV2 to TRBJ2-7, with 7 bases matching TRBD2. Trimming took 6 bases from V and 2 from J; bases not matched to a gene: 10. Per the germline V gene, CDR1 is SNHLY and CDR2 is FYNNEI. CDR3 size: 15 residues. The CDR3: CASRGGRGIPYEQYF. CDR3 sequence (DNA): TGTGCCAGCAGGGGGGGGAGAGGGATTCCCTACGAGCAGTACTTC.

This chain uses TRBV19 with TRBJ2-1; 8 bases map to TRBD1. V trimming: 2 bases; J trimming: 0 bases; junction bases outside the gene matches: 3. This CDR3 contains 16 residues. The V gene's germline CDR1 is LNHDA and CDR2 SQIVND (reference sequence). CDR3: CASSIRGTGSYNEQFF. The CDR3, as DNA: TGTGCCAGTAGTATAAGGGGGACAGGCTCCTACAATGAGCAGTTCTTC.

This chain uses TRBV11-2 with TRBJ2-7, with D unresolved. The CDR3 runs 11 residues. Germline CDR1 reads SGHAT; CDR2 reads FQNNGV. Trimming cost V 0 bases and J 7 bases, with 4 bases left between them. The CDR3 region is CASSLEAEQYF. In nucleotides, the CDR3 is TGTGCCAGCAGCTTAGAGGCAGAGCAGTACTTC.

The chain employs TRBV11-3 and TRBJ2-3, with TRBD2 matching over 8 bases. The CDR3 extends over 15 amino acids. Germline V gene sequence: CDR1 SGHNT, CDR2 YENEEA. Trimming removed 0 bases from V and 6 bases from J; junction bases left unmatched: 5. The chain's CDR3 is CASSLEAGDGDTQYF. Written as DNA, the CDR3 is TGTGCCAGCAGCTTAGAAGCGGGAGACGGGGATACGCAGTATTTT.

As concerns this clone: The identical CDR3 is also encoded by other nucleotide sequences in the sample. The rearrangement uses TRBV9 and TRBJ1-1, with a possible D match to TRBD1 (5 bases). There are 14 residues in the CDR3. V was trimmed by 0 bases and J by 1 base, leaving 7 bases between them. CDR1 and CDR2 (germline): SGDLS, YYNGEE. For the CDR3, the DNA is TGTGCCAGCAGCGTAGGTGGACAGAACACTGAAGCTTTCTTT. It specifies CASSVGGQNTEAFF.

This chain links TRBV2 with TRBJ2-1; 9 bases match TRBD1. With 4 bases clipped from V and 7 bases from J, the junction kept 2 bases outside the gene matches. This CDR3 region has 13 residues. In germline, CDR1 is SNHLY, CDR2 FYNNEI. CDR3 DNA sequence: TGTGCCAGCAGTGTGACAGGGGGGAATGAGCAGTTCTTC. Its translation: CASSVTGGNEQFF.